This T cell receptor (beta chain) came from a study of blood T cell repertoires in COVID-19. Study-level background: Researchers got acute and convalescent COVID-19 samples from the United States, Italy and Spain.

The CDR3 sequence is 15 residues long. V lost 0 bases to trimming and J lost 2 bases; unmatched junction nucleotides: 4. Germline V gene lookup returns CDR1 SGDLS and CDR2 YYNGEE. Repertoires were generated with immunoSEQ multiplex PCR, while TCRdb's copy carries only in-frame clones and drops some. The data show about 150,000 clones, 70% to 90% seen once. The receptor was isolated from a man aged 55 to 70 with COVID-19, enrolled during active disease. Sequencing input: peripheral blood. V gene TRBV9 combines with J gene TRBJ2-7; 8 bases line up with TRBD2. CDR3 coding DNA: TGTGCCAGCAGCGTAGGAGGTAGCGGGGCCTACGAGCAGTACTTC. It codes for CASSVGGSGAYEQYF. The complete variable domain, with remaining parts taken from reference TRBV9 and TRBJ2-7, reads DSGVTQTPKHLITATGQRVTLRCSPRSGDLSVYWYQQSLDQGLQFLIQYYNGEERAKGNILERFSAQQFPDLHSELNLSSLELGDSALYFCASSVGGSGAYEQYFGPGTRLTVT.